These T cell receptor beta chains were read from a single sample in a study of low-dose radiotherapy and immunotherapy resistance in tumors. TCRdb re-analysed the reads in MiXCR, keeping a single row per CDR3 protein. The sample has around 58,000 distinct CDR3 sequences; under 30% are singletons. Sequenced material: PBMCs, taken after low-dose radiotherapy plus immunotherapy. These receptor sequences come from a male donor with prostate cancer. The CDR3 runs from the conserved cysteine through the conserved F or W. The D gene is left open where the match is weak. Only part of the rows carry a size: once, few, many, or a class if the clone is expanded.

len	j_gene	v_gene	d_gene	abundance	CDR3nt	CDR3aa
16	TRBJ2-7	TRBV7-8	TRBD1	many	TGTGCCAGCAGCTTATCCGGGACAGTAATGACCTACGAGCAGTACTTC	CASSLSGTVMTYEQYF
15	TRBJ2-3	TRBV28	TRBD1	few	TGTGCCAGCAGTTCCACAGGGGGTAGCACAGATACGCAGTATTTT	CASSSTGGSTDTQYF
11	TRBJ2-7	TRBV28	NA	NA	TGTGCCAGCAGCACCCCTAACGAGCAGTACTTC	CASSTPNEQYF
15	TRBJ2-1	TRBV13	TRBD2	NA	TGTGCCAGCAGCTCGACTAGCGGGAGGCCTTCCGAGCAGTTCTTC	CASSSTSGRPSEQFF
15	TRBJ2-1	TRBV6-2/TRBV6-3	NA	few	TGTGCCAGCAGCGCCTCGCGATCCGCCTACAATGAGCAGTTCTTC	CASSASRSAYNEQFF
12	TRBJ2-6	TRBV2	NA	many	TGTGCCAGCAGTGTGGGGGCCAACGTCCTGACTTTC	CASSVGANVLTF
14	TRBJ2-7	TRBV20-1	TRBD2	few	TGCAGTGCTAGTCGGGGACTAGAGGTAGACGAGCAGTACTTC	CSASRGLEVDEQYF
11	TRBJ2-4	TRBV29-1	NA	many	TGCAGCGATCGAGGGGACATCGGGCGGTACTTC	CSDRGDIGRYF
19	TRBJ2-4	TRBV23-1	TRBD2	many	TGCGCCAGCAGTCCGATGGGACTAGCGGGGCCGCGGGCCAAAAACATTCAGTACTTC	CASSPMGLAGPRAKNIQYF
17	TRBJ2-1	TRBV27	TRBD2	NA	TGTGCCAGCAGTTTCCCGGTCAGCGGGACGACTTACATTGAGCAGTTCTTC	CASSFPVSGTTYIEQFF
14	TRBJ2-3	TRBV5-1	NA	NA	TGCGCCAGCAGCGCGGGACACGACCTGGATACGCAGTATTTT	CASSAGHDLDTQYF
14	TRBJ1-6	TRBV6-5	NA	NA	TGTGCCAACAGGAAGGGACACGCAAATTCACCCCTCCACTTT	CANRKGHANSPLHF
12	TRBJ2-7	TRBV5-1	TRBD1	many	TGCGCCAGCAGTACAGGGGGCGCCGAGCAGTACTTC	CASSTGGAEQYF
13	TRBJ2-7	TRBV6-2/TRBV6-3	NA	NA	TGTGCCAGCAGTTCGTGGGAAGCCTACGAGCAGTACTTC	CASSSWEAYEQYF
13	TRBJ1-1	TRBV2	NA	many	TGTGCCAGCAGTCGTTCGGGGAACACTGAAGCTTTCTTT	CASSRSGNTEAFF
16	TRBJ2-1	TRBV7-2	TRBD1	NA	TGTGCCAGCAGCTTAGCCGGGACAGGGGGTTTACATGAGCAGTTCTTC	CASSLAGTGGLHEQFF
16	TRBJ1-6	TRBV20-1	TRBD1	many	TGCAGTGCTCCCACGGGACAGGGGAGTTATAATTCACCCCTCCACTTT	CSAPTGQGSYNSPLHF
14	TRBJ2-7	TRBV7-3	NA	many	TGTGCCAGCAGCTTAGGTGGCTACTCCTACGAGCAGTACTTC	CASSLGGYSYEQYF
13	TRBJ2-1	TRBV6-5	TRBD2	many	TGTGCCAGCAGCCGGGGGGGGGGGGCCGAGCAGTTCTTC	CASSRGGGAEQFF
14	TRBJ2-1	TRBV3-1	TRBD2	many	TGTGCCAGCAGCCAACTTCAGCGGGAGAAGGAGCAGTTCTTC	CASSQLQREKEQFF
15	TRBJ2-2	TRBV19	NA	many	TGTGCCAGTAGCCTAGCAGGGCTCTCAACCGGGGAGCTGTTTTTT	CASSLAGLSTGELFF
15	TRBJ1-4	TRBV5-4	TRBD1	many	TGTGCCAGCAGCTTGGGCGCAGGGGGCAGTGAAAAACTGTTTTTT	CASSLGAGGSEKLFF
16	TRBJ2-3	TRBV5-6	TRBD2	NA	TGTGCCAGCAGCTTGTCTAGCGGGGGACTCACAGATACGCAGTATTTT	CASSLSSGGLTDTQYF
18	TRBJ1-1	TRBV6-2/TRBV6-3	NA	few	TGTGCCAGCAGTTATAAAAGTGGCGACAGACCCATGAACACTGAAGCTTTCTTT	CASSYKSGDRPMNTEAFF
16	TRBJ2-3	TRBV7-9	NA	many	TGTGCCAGCAGCCCTTTTTTGGACCCTAGCACAGATACGCAGTATTTT	CASSPFLDPSTDTQYF
17	TRBJ2-2	TRBV6-1	TRBD2	many	TGTGCCAGCAGTGAAGCGCGACTAGCGGGTCCGACCGGGGAGCTGTTTTTT	CASSEARLAGPTGELFF
12	TRBJ2-7	TRBV5-1	NA	NA	TGCGCCAGCAGTTACACCTCCCGCGAGCAGTACTTC	CASSYTSREQYF
11	TRBJ2-7	TRBV9	NA	many	TGTGCCAGCAGCGTAGGCGACGAGCAGTACTTC	CASSVGDEQYF
17	TRBJ1-5	TRBV28	TRBD1	many	TGTGCCAGCGCACCGGGACAGGGTGTAGCAAGCAATCAGCCCCAGCATTTT	CASAPGQGVASNQPQHF
17	TRBJ2-2	TRBV27	TRBD1	many	TGTGCCAGCAAAAAGCGGCCGGGACAGATCAACACCGGGGAGCTGTTTTTT	CASKKRPGQINTGELFF
15	TRBJ2-7	TRBV30	NA	many	TGTGCCTGGAGTACCCGACGGTGGGGGTTTTACGAGCAGTACTTC	CAWSTRRWGFYEQYF
16	TRBJ2-7	TRBV19	TRBD2	many	TGTGCCAGTAGCTCGGGACTAGCGGGAGGGAGCCACGAGCAGTACTTC	CASSSGLAGGSHEQYF
15	TRBJ2-5	TRBV5-1	TRBD1	many	TGCGCCAGCAGCGAACGGACAGGGCCGGATGGGACCCAGTACTTC	CASSERTGPDGTQYF
14	TRBJ2-7	TRBV20-1	NA	many	TGCAGTGCTATAACTTCACCACCCACCTACGAGCAGTACTTC	CSAITSPPTYEQYF
17	TRBJ1-2	TRBV10-3	TRBD1	many	TGTGCCATCAGTGATCTCGGGCGGCAGGGGGCTAACTATGGCTACACCTTC	CAISDLGRQGANYGYTF